This TCR beta chain was found in a study of response to subunit inactivated influenza vaccine. Trimming removed 1 base from V and 5 bases from J, with 11 bases in between. CDR3 length: 13 residues. Germline lookup yields CDR1 DFQATT and CDR2 SNEGSKA (reference sequence). With regard to this clonotype: Its antigen remains unknown.

TCRdb re-analysed the RT-PCR reads in MiXCR, keeping a single row per CDR3 protein. The sample has some 500,000 distinct CDR3 sequences, more than 15% seen once. Study observations and caveats: Only a handful of new T cells, the authors suggested, are recruited with each seasonal influenza vaccination.

The chain couples TRBV20-1 to TRBJ2-5; D perhaps matches TRBD1 (6 bases). The source material was CD4+ T cells sorted from PBMCs, sampled around 2 years after vaccination. This TCR came from a man between 50 and 69 years old who received an inactivated influenza vaccine. The DNA of the CDR3 is TGCAGTGCTAGAGTCCAGGGGTCGGAGACCCAGTACTTC. This codes for CSARVQGSETQYF.